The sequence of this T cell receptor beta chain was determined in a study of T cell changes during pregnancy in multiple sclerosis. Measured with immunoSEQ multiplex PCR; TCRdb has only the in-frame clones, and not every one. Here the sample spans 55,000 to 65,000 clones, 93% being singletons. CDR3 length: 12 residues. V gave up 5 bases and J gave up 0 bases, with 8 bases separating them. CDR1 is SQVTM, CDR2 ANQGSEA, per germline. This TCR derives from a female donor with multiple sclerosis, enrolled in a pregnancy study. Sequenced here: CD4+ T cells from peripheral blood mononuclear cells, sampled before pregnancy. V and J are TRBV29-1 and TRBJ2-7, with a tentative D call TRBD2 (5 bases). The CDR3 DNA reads TGCAGCGTTACTAGTTCCTCCTACGAGCAGTACTTC. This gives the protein CSVTSSSYEQYF.